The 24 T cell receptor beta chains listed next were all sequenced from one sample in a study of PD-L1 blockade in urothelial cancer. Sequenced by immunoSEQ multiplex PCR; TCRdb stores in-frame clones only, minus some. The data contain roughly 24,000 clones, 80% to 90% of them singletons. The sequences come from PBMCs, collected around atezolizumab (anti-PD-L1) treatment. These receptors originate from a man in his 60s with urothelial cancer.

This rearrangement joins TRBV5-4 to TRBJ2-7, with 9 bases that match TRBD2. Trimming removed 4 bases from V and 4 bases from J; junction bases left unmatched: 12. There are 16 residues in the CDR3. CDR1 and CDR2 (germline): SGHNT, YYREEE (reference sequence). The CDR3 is CASSPAAGGPGYEQYF. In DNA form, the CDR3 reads TGTGCCAGCAGCCCAGCCGCGGGGGGGCCAGGATACGAGCAGTACTTC.

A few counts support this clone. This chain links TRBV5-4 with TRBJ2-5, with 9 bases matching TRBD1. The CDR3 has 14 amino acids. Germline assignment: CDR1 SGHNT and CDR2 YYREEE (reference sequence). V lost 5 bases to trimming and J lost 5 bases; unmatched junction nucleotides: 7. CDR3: CASSTGTGRETQYF. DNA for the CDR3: TGTGCCAGCAGTACCGGGACAGGGAGGGAGACCCAGTACTTC.

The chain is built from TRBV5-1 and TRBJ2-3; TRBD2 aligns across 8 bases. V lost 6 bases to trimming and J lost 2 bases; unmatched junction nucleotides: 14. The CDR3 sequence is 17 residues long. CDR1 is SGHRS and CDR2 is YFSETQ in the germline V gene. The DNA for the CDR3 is TGCGCCAGCAAATTCCTCTTGAGCGGGGGCCTCACAGATACGCAGTATTTT. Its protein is CASKFLLSGGLTDTQYF. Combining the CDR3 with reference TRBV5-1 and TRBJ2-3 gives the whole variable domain KAGVTQTPRYLIKTRGQQVTLSCSPISGHRSVSWYQQTPGQGLQFLFEYFSETQRNKGNFPGRFSGRQFSNSRSEMNVSTLELGDSALYLCASKFLLSGGLTDTQYFGPGTRLTVL.

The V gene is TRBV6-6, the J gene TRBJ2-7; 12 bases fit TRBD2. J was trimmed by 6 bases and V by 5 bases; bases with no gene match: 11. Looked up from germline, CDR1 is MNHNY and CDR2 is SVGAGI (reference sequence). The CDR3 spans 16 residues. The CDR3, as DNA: TGTGCCAGCAGTCAGTCTAGCGGGGGGGCTAGAGGCGAGCAGTACTTC. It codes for CASSQSSGGARGEQYF.

CDR3: CASRERGTYNEQFF. The CDR3 DNA reads as TGTGCCAGTCGCGAGCGGGGTACCTACAATGAGCAGTTCTTC. The chain uses TRBV27 and TRBJ2-1, with 7 positions matching TRBD2. The CDR3 is 14 residues long. Trimming took 9 bases from V and 2 from J; bases not matched to a gene: 7. Germline V lookup: CDR1 MNHEY, CDR2 SMNVEV (reference sequence).

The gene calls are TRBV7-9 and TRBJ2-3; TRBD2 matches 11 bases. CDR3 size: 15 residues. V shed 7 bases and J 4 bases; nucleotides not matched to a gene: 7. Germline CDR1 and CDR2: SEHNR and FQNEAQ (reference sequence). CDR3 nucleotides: TGTGCCAGCACCAAACTAGCGGGAGCCGCAGATACGCAGTATTTT. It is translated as CASTKLAGAADTQYF. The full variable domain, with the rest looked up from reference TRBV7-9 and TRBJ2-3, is DTGVSQNPRHKITKRGQNVTFRCDPISEHNRLYWYRQTLGQGPEFLTYFQNEAQLEKSRLLSDRFSAERPKGSFSTLEIQRTEQGDSAMYLCASTKLAGAADTQYFGPGTRLTVL.

The CDR3 spells CASSGSGEANGYTF. The DNA of the CDR3 is TGTGCCAGCAGTGGGTCGGGGGAGGCGAATGGCTACACCTTC. The gene calls are TRBV2 and TRBJ1-2; possibly TRBD1 for D (5 bases). The V end lost 4 bases, the J end lost 6 bases, and 15 bases lay between the germline ends. Germline loops: CDR1 SNHLY, CDR2 FYNNEI. The CDR3 consists of 14 residues.

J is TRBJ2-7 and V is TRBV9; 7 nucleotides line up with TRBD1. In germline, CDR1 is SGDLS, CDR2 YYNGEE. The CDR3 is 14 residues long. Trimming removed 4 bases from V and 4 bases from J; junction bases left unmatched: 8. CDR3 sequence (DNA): TGTGCCAGCAGCCCCCAGGGGGTGGGGTACGAGCAGTACTTC. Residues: CASSPQGVGYEQYF.

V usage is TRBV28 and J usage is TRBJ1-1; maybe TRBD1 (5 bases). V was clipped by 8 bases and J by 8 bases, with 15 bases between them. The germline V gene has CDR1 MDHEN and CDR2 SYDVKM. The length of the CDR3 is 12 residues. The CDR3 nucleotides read TGTGCCAGCTCCGGGGGTGTCTCGGAAGCTTTCTTT. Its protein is CASSGGVSEAFF.

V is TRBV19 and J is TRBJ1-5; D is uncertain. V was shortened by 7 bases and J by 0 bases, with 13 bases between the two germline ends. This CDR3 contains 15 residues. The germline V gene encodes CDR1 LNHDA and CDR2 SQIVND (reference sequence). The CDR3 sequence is CASTSLSGSNQPQHF. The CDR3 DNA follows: TGTGCCAGTACCTCATTATCAGGTAGCAATCAGCCCCAGCATTTT.

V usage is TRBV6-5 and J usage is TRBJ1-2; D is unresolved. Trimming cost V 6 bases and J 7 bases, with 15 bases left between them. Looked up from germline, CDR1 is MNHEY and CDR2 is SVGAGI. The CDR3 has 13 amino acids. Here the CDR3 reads CASSKEGLLGYTF. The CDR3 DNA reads TGTGCCAGCAGCAAAGAGGGTCTCCTTGGCTACACCTTC.

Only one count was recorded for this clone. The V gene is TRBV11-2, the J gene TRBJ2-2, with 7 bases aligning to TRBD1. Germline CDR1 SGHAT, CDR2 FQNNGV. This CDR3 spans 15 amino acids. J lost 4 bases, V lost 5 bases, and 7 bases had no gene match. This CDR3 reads CASSRQQGSTGELFF. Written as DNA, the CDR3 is TGTGCCAGCAGCCGACAACAGGGGTCCACCGGGGAGCTGTTTTTT.

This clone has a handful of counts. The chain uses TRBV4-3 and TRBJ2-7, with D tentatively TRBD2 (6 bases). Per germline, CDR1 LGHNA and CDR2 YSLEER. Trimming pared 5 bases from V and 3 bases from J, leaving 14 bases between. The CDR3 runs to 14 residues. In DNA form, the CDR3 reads TGCGCCAGCAGCTTGGCGGGGCTGATCTACGAGCAGTACTTC. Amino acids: CASSLAGLIYEQYF.

This chain's CDR3 is CASSQADPGVPLHF. Here the CDR3 DNA reads TGCGCCAGCAGCCAAGCCGATCCAGGGGTCCCCCTCCACTTT. The J gene is TRBJ1-6, the V gene TRBV4-1; maybe TRBD1 (6 bases). V lost 1 base and J 13 bases, leaving 14 bases between the germline ends. This CDR3 has 14 residues. Germline V gene lookup returns CDR1 MGHRA and CDR2 YSYEKL.

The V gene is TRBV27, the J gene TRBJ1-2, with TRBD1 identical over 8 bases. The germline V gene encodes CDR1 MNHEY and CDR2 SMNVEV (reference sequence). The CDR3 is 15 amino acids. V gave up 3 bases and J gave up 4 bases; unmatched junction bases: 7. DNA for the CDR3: TGTGCCAGCAGTTTTTGGACAGGGATCGGCTATGGCTACACCTTC. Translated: CASSFWTGIGYGYTF.

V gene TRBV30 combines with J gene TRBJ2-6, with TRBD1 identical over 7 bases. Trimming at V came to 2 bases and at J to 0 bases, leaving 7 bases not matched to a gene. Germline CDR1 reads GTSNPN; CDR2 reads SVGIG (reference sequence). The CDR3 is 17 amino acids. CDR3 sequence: CAWSKGQLLSGANVLTF. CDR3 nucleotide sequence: TGTGCCTGGAGTAAGGGACAGTTGCTCTCTGGGGCCAACGTCCTGACTTTC.

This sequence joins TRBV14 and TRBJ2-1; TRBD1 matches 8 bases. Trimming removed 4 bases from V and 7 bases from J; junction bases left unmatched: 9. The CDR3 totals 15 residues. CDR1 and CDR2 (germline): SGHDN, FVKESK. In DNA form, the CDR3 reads TGTGCCAGCAGCCTCGACAGGGGAGTTTATAATGAGCAGTTCTTC. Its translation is CASSLDRGVYNEQFF.

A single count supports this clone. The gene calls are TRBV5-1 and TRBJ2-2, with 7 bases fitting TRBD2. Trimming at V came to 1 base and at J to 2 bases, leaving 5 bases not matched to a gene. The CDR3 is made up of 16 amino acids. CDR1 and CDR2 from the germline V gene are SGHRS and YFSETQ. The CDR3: CASSLLTSENTGELFF. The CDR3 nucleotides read TGCGCCAGCAGCTTGCTTACTAGCGAAAACACCGGGGAGCTGTTTTTT.

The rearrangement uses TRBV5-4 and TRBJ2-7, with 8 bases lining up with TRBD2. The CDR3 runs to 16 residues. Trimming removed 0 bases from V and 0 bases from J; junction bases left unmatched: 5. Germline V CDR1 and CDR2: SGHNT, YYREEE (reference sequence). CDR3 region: CASSLELAASSYEQYF. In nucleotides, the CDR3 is TGTGCCAGCAGCTTGGAACTAGCGGCAAGCTCCTACGAGCAGTACTTC.

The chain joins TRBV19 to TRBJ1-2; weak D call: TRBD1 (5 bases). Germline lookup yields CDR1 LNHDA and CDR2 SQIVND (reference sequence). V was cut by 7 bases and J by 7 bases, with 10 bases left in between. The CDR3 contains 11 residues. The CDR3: CASKGWPGYTF. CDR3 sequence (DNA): TGTGCCAGTAAGGGGTGGCCTGGCTACACCTTC.

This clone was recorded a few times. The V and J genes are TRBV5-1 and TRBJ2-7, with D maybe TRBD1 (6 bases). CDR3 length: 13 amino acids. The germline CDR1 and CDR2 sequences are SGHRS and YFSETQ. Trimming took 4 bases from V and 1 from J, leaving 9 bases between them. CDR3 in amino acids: CASSPGQSYEQYF. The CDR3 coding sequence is TGCGCCAGCAGCCCCGGACAGTCCTACGAGCAGTACTTC. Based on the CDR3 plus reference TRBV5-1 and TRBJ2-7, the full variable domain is KAGVTQTPRYLIKTRGQQVTLSCSPISGHRSVSWYQQTPGQGLQFLFEYFSETQRNKGNFPGRFSGRQFSNSRSEMNVSTLELGDSALYLCASSPGQSYEQYFGPGTRLTVT.

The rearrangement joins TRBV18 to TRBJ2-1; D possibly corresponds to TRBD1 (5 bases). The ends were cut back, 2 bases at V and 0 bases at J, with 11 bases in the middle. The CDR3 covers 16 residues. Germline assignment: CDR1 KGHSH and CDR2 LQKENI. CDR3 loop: CASSPYQGSSYNEQFF. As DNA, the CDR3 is TGTGCCAGCTCACCATACCAGGGTAGCTCCTACAATGAGCAGTTCTTC.

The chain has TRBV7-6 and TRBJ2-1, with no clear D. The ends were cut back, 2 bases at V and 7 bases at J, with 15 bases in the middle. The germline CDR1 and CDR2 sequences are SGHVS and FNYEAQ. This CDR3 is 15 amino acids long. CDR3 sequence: CASSLTQNARNEQFF. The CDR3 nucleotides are TGTGCCAGCAGCTTAACCCAGAACGCCCGAAATGAGCAGTTCTTC.

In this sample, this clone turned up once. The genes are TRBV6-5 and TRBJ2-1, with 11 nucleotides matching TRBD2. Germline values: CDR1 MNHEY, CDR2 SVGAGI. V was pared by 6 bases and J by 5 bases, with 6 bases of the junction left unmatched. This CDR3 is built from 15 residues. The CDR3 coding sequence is TGTGCCAGCAGACCTAGCGGGAGGAGGGACAATGAGCAGTTCTTC. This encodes CASRPSGRRDNEQFF.